One sample yielded the 9 T cell receptor beta chains listed below, sequenced in a study of T-cell reconstitution after alpha-beta-depleted transplantation in children. As it was prepared, the TCRbeta library received unique molecular identifiers. TCRdb re-analysed the PCR reads in MiXCR, keeping a single row per CDR3 protein. The table records around 800,000 distinct CDR3 sequences, less than 20% of them present only once. This material consisted of PBMCs, mostly from graft donor cells, taken 360 days after TCRalphabeta/CD19-depleted stem cell transplant. The origin of the receptors is a male patient under 18 who had a stem cell transplant for acute lymphoblastic leukemia, so the T cells may come from the graft donor.

This clonotype was observed a few times. V is TRBV12-3 or TRBV12-4 and J is TRBJ1-2; D is possibly TRBD1 (6 bases). This CDR3 has 15 amino acids. V shed 6 bases and J shed 8 bases, with 22 bases lying between them. CDR3 nucleotides: TGTGCCAGCAGATTCCGGGACACTCCTAGGGAGGGCTACACCTTC. As protein: CASRFRDTPREGYTF.

This clonotype was detected a few times. The V and J genes are TRBV7-3 and TRBJ2-7; D possibly corresponds to TRBD1 (6 bases). Germline CDR1 is SGHTA and CDR2 is FQGTGA. The V and J ends lost 1 base and 0 bases respectively, with 10 bases between them. CDR3 length: 15 residues. CDR3 residues: CASSLSGQSSYEQYF. CDR3 nucleotide sequence: TGTGCCAGCAGCTTAAGTGGACAGAGCTCCTACGAGCAGTACTTC. Variable domain in full (rest from reference TRBV7-3 and TRBJ2-7): GAGVSQTPSNKVTEKGKYVELRCDPISGHTALYWYRQSLGQGPEFLIYFQGTGAADDSGLPNDRFFAVRPEGSVSTLKIQRTERGDSAVYLCASSLSGQSSYEQYFGPGTRLTVT.

This clonotype showed up just a few times. The chain employs TRBV12-5 and TRBJ2-3; possibly TRBD2 for D (6 bases). The V end lost 10 bases, the J end lost 1 base, and 15 bases lay between the germline ends. Germline V lookup: CDR1 LGHNT, CDR2 FRNRAP. The CDR3 is 14 residues long. For the CDR3, the DNA is TGTGCTACCTTTAGCTCGGGAGGCACAGATACGCAGTATTTT. This translates into CATFSSGGTDTQYF.

The sample holds many counts of this clonotype. The V and J genes are TRBV12-3 or TRBV12-4 and TRBJ2-7; D is ambiguous. This CDR3 is 13 amino acids long. Between the trimmed V and J ends, which lost 3 bases and 4 bases, there was a span of 10 bases. The CDR3 DNA follows: TGTGCCAGCAGTTTCGGCATTCGATACGAGCAGTACTTC. Encoded protein: CASSFGIRYEQYF.

The J gene is TRBJ2-1, the V gene TRBV27; either TRBD1 or TRBD2 may supply D (7 bases each). V lost 7 bases and J lost 3, with 16 bases in between. Germline V gene sequence: CDR1 MNHEY, CDR2 SMNVEV (reference sequence). The CDR3 has 15 amino acids. This CDR3 reads CASTRGGSYYNEQFF. The CDR3 region has the DNA TGTGCCAGCACCAGGGGGGGGTCCTACTACAATGAGCAGTTCTTC.

This clonotype was seen more than once but under ten times. The genes are TRBV7-9 and TRBJ2-7, with D possibly being TRBD1 (6 bases). Per the germline V gene, CDR1 is SEHNR and CDR2 is FQNEAQ (reference sequence). The CDR3 runs to 14 residues. Trimming took 10 bases from V and 2 from J, leaving 18 bases between them. The CDR3 region is CATMPGQRTYEQYF. Written as DNA, the CDR3 is TGTGCCACCATGCCGGGACAAAGAACCTACGAGCAGTACTTC.

This clonotype was counted only a few times. The chain has TRBV12-3 or TRBV12-4 and TRBJ1-1, with D possibly TRBD1 on 5 matching bases. CDR3 length: 15 residues. Trimming shortened V by 8 bases and J by 3 bases, and 19 bases separated the two germline ends. The CDR3: CASRGAPPPYTEAFF. The CDR3 DNA is TGTGCCAGCCGAGGGGCGCCCCCCCCCTACACTGAAGCTTTCTTT.

The chain carries TRBV9 and TRBJ2-1, with TRBD2 identical over 9 bases. CDR3 length: 17 amino acids. The J segment lost 0 bases and the V segment lost 3 bases, leaving 7 bases of the junction unmatched. Germline V gene data show CDR1 as SGDLS and CDR2 as YYNGEE. The CDR3 here is CASSGLAGAPSYNEQFF. The CDR3 DNA follows: TGTGCCAGCAGCGGATTAGCGGGAGCGCCCTCCTACAATGAGCAGTTCTTC.

The genes are TRBV6-2 or TRBV6-3 and TRBJ2-7; D is tentatively TRBD1 or TRBD2 (6 bases each). Trimming stripped 2 bases from V and 3 bases from J, with 11 bases between. This CDR3 has 14 amino acids. CDR1 is MNHEY and CDR2 is SVGEGT in the germline V gene. The CDR3 nucleotides are TGTGCCAGCAGTTACCCCGGAGGGGGCTACGAGCAGTACTTC. Protein sequence: CASSYPGGGYEQYF.